Below, one T cell receptor beta chain is given with its context. The data stem from a study of blood T cell repertoires in COVID-19. At the level of the study: Samples came from the United States, Italy and Spain, spanning acute and convalescent COVID-19. Nucleic acid was either cDNA or gDNA, and it came from T cells, B-cell-depleted T cells, or PBMCs.

In the study's own analysis: Estimates of nucleated cell counts were drawn from the amplification of reference gene primers. The protocol was immunoSEQ multiplex PCR, while the TCRdb copy is restricted to in-frame clones and leaves out a portion. The D gene and trimming were derived from the DNA, and the V and J assignments and clone size from that table. The sample has more than 400,000 clones; approximately 85% are singletons. CDR3 length equals 14 residues. Germline V CDR1 and CDR2: MNHEY, SMNVEV (reference sequence). V was pared by 5 bases and J by 5 bases, with 4 bases of the junction left unmatched.

The sample taken for sequencing was peripheral blood. The gene calls are TRBV27 and TRBJ1-4; 8 bases match TRBD1. This TCR was sampled from a human donor in a cohort sampled during active COVID-19. CDR3 in amino acids: CASSPWDRNEKLFF. The CDR3 nucleotides read TGTGCCAGCAGTCCATGGGACAGGAATGAAAAACTGTTTTTT.